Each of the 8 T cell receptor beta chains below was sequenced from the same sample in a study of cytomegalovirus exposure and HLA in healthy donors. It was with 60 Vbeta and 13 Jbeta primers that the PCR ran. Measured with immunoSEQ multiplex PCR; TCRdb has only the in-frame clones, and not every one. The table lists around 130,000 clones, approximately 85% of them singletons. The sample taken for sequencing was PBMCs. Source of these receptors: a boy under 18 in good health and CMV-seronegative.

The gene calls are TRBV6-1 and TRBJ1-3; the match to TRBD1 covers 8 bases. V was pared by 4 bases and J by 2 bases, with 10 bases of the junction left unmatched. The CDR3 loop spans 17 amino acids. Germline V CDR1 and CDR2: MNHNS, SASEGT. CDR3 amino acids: CASSAHGQGGTGNTIYF. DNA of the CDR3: TGTGCCAGCAGTGCCCACGGACAGGGAGGAACTGGAAACACCATATATTTT.

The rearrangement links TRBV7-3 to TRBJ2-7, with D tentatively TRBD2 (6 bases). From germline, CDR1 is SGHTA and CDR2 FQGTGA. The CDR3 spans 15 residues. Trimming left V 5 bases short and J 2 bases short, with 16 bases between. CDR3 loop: CASSPYWRGTYEQYF. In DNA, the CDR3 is TGTGCCAGCAGCCCCTACTGGCGGGGAACCTACGAGCAGTACTTC.

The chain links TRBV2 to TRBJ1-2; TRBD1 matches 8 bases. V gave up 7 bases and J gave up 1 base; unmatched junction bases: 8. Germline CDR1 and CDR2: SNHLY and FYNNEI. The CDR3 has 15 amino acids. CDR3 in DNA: TGTGCCAGCATCCCGACAGGGGCGATTAACTATGGCTACACCTTC. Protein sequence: CASIPTGAINYGYTF.

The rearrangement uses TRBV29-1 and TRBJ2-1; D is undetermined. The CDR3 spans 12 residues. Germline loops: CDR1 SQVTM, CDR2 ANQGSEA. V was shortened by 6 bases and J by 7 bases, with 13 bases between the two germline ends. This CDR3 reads CSVLLSWNEQFF. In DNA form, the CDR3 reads TGCAGCGTCCTACTATCCTGGAATGAGCAGTTCTTC.

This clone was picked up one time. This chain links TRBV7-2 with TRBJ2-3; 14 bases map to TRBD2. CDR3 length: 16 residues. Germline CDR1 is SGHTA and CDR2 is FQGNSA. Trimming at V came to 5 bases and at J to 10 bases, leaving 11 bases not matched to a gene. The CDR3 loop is CASSRTSGGTSGAQYF. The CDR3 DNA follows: TGTGCCAGCAGCCGGACTAGCGGGGGGACCTCGGGGGCGCAGTATTTT.

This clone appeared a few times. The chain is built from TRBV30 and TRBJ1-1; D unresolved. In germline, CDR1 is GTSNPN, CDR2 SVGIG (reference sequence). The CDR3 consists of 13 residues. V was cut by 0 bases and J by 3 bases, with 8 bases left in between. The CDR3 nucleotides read TGTGCCTGGAGTGTACGGGGTGACACTGAAGCTTTCTTT. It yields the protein CAWSVRGDTEAFF.

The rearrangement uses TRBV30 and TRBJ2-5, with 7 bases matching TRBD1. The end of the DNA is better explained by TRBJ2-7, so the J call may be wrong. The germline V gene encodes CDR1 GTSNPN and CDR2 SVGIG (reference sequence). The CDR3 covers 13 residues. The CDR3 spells CAWIPRGSYEQYF. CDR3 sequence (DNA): TGTGCCTGGATTCCCAGGGGGTCCTACGAGCAGTACTTC.

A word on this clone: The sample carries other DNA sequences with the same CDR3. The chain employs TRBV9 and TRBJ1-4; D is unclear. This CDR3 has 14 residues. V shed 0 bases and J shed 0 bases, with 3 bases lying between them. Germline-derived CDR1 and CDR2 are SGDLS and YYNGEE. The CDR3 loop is CASSVAATNEKLFF. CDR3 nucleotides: TGTGCCAGCAGCGTAGCCGCAACTAATGAAAAACTGTTTTTT.